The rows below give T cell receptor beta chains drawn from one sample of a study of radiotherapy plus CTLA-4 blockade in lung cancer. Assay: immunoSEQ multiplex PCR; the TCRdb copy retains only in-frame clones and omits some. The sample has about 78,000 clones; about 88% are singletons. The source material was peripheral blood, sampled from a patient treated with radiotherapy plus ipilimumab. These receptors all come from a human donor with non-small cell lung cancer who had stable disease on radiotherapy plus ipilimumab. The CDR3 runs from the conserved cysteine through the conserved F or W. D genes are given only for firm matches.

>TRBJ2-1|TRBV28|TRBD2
CASSSTSGGNNEQFF
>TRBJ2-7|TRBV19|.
CASSISRSYEQYF
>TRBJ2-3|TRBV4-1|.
CASSKRTEDTQYF
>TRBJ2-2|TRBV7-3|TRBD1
CASRKGQGGGELFF
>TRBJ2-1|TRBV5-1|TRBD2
CASSWKTSGSYNEQFF
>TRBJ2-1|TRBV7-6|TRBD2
CASSLASGRADEQFF
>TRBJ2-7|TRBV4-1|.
CASSQQGALPYEQYF
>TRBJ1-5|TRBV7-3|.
CASSLEPRAQPQHF
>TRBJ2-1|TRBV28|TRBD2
CASSFQSGGGAGEQFF
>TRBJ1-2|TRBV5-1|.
CASSHTQDYGYTF
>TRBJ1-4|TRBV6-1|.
CASSRALPYEKLFF
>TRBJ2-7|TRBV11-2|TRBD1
CASRAGQGALYEQYF
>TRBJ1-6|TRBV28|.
CASRTSDGDSSPLHF
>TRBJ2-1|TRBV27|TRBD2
CASSLPGTSGRAYNEQFF
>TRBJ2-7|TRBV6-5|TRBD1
CASSVGTGISYEQYF
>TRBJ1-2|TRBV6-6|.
CASSYEYDTNYGYTF
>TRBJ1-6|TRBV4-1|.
CASSQDGSGSYNSPLHF
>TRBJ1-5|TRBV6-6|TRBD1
CASRQGANQPQHF
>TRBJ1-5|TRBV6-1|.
CASSEQDSNQPQHF
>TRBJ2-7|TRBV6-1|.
CASSDPTRAGAYEQYF
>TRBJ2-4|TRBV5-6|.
CASSFRGTYLAKNIQYF
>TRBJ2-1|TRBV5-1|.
CASSFGGSYNEQFF
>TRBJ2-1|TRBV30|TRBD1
CAWSSGTATYNEQFF
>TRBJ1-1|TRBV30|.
CAWSAGVEAFF
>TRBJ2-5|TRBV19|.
CASGKQETQYF
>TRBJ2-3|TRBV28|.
CASSSPASGTDTQYF
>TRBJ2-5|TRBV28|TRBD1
CASRPGQTYQETQYF
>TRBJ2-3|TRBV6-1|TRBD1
CASSEADRVSTDTQYF